This T cell receptor beta chain emerged from a study of early T cells in non-severe SARS-CoV-2 infection. This clonotype was counted between two and nine times. Germline V gives CDR1 SGHTA, CDR2 FQGTGA. This CDR3 has 16 residues. V lost 0 bases and J lost 6; bases outside the gene matches: 5. Unique molecular identifiers (one per individual cDNA molecule) were attached. TCRdb processed the 5' RACE reads anew with MiXCR; each CDR3 protein has one entry. This sample carries about 30,000 distinct CDR3 sequences, about 4.3% of them seen once, and the ten largest clones take approximately 5.4%. This sequence originates from an adult who was a healthcare worker with PCR-confirmed SARS-CoV-2 infection or an uninfected control (not recorded which). The sample here was whole blood, taken at baseline. This chain uses TRBV7-3 with TRBJ2-2; 9 bases align to TRBD1. The CDR3 DNA reads as TGTGCCAGCAGCTTAACTCGGGACAGGGCCCCCGGGGAGCTGTTTTTT. Translation gives CASSLTRDRAPGELFF.